Following are 2 T cell receptor beta chains from one sample sequenced in a study of T-cell memory formation after mild COVID-19. Each CDR3 protein gets one entry after TCRdb re-called the 5' RACE reads with MiXCR. This table has 410,000 or so distinct CDR3 sequences, under 25% appearing once. The sample taken for sequencing was PBMCs or a T cell subset sorted from them (not recorded which). These TCRs come from an adult woman who had mild COVID-19 (a few samples of this study predate the infection). Cell type and time point are not known.

The V and J genes are TRBV19 and TRBJ2-1; D is uncertain. The CDR3 runs to 14 residues. Germline assignment: CDR1 LNHDA and CDR2 SQIVND (reference sequence). Trimming took 6 bases from V and 4 from J, leaving 13 bases between them. The CDR3 region is CASSLSGRYNEQFF. CDR3 bases: TGTGCCAGTAGCTTAAGTGGGCGTTACAATGAGCAGTTCTTC.

This clonotype showed up just a few times. The rearrangement links TRBV7-2 to TRBJ2-3; possible D gene TRBD2, 6 bases. The CDR3 is 17 residues long. V lost 4 bases, J lost 3 bases, and 20 bases lay in between. CDR1 SGHTA and CDR2 FQGNSA come from the germline V gene. The DNA of the CDR3 is TGTGCCAGCAGCTCAACCCCTAAGCGGGTCGGGACAGATACGCAGTATTTT. Encoded protein: CASSSTPKRVGTDTQYF.